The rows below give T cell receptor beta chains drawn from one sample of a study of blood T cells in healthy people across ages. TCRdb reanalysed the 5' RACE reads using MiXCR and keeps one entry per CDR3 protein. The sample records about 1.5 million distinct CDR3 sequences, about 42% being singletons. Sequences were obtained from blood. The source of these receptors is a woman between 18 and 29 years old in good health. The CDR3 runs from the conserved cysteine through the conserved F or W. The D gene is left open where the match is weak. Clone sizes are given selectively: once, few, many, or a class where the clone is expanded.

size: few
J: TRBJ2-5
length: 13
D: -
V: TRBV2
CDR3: CASLGDRRETQYF
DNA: TGTGCCAGCTTAGGAGACAGGAGGGAGACCCAGTACTTC

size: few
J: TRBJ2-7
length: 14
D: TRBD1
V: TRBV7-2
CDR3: CASSNDRVSYEQYF
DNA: TGTGCCAGCAGCAACGACAGGGTGTCCTACGAGCAGTACTTC

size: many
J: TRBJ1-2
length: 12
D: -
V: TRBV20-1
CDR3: CSAPDRGYGYTF
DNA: TGCAGTGCTCCCGACCGTGGCTATGGCTACACCTTC

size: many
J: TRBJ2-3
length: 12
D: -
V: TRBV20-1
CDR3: CSAVKGPDTQYF
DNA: TGCAGTGCTGTCAAGGGTCCAGATACGCAGTATTTT

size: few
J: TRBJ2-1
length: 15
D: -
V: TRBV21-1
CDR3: CASSKCTGSYNEQFF
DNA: TGTGCCAGCAGCAAGTGTACCGGCTCCTACAATGAGCAGTTCTTC

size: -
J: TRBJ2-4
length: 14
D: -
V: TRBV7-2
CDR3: CASSSSRGKNIQYF
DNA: TGTGCCAGCAGCTCCAGTCGGGGTAAAAACATTCAGTACTTC

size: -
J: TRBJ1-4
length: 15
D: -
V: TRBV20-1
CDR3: CSAKTPGATNEKLFF
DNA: TGCAGTGCTAAAACTCCGGGAGCAACTAATGAAAAACTGTTTTTT

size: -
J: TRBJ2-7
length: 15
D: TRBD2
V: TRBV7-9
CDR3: CASSLIDIGRGEQYF
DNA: TGTGCCAGCAGCTTAATTGACATCGGGAGGGGTGAGCAGTACTTC

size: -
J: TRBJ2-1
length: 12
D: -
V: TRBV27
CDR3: CASSQGWTEQFF
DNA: TGTGCCAGCAGTCAGGGGTGGACTGAGCAGTTCTTC

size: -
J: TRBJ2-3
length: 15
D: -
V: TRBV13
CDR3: CASSLGDYRADTQYF
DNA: TGTGCCAGCAGCTTAGGTGACTACCGCGCAGATACGCAGTATTTT

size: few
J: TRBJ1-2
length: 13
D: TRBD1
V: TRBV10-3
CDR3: CAISPTGGRGYTF
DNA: TGTGCCATCAGTCCCACAGGGGGTCGAGGCTACACCTTC

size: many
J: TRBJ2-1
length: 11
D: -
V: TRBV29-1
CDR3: CSVASYNEQFF
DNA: TGCAGCGTTGCTAGCTACAATGAGCAGTTCTTC

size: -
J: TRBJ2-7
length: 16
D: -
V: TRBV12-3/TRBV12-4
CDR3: CASSLRGAGYTYEQYF
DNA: TGTGCCAGCAGTTTAAGGGGGGCGGGGTACACCTACGAGCAGTACTTC

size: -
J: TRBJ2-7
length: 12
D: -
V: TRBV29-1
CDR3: CSVVGRGGEQYF
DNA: TGCAGCGTTGTTGGAAGGGGCGGCGAGCAGTACTTC

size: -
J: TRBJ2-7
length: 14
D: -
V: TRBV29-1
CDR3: CSAGRDTVYNEQYF
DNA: TGCAGCGCCGGGCGGGACACTGTTTACAATGAGCAGTACTTC

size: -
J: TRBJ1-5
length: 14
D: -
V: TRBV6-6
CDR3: CASSRQSSNQPQHF
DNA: TGTGCCAGCAGTCGACAGAGTAGCAATCAGCCCCAGCATTTT

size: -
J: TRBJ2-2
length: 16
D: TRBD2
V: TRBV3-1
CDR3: CASSQEAGLDTGELFF
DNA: TGTGCCAGCAGCCAAGAAGCGGGGCTCGACACCGGGGAGCTGTTTTTT

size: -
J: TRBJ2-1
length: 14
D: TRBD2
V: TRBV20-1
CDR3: CSAGPLAGCNEQFF
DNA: TGCAGTGCTGGACCTCTAGCGGGGTGCAATGAGCAGTTCTTC

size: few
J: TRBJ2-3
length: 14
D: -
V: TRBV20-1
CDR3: CSARDYRAADTQYF
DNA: TGCAGTGCTAGAGATTACAGGGCGGCAGATACGCAGTATTTT

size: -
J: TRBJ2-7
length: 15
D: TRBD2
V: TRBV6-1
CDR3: CASRTASGVSYEQYF
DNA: TGTGCCAGCAGGACGGCTAGCGGGGTGTCCTACGAGCAGTACTTC

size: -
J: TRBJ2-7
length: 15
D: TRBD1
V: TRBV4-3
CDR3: CASSQRRQGFVEQYF
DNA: TGCGCCAGCAGCCAAAGGAGACAGGGTTTCGTCGAGCAGTACTTC

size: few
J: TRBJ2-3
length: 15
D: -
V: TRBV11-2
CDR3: CASSIWGTGLDTQYF
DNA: TGTGCCAGCAGCATATGGGGAACGGGATTAGATACGCAGTATTTT

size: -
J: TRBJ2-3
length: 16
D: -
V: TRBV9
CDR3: CASSVDVQLRADTQYF
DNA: TGTGCCAGCAGCGTAGACGTACAACTAAGGGCAGATACGCAGTATTTT

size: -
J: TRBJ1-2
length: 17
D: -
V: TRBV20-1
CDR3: CSARSPGTQDINYGYTF
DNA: TGCAGTGCTAGGTCCCCCGGCACCCAAGATATCAACTATGGCTACACCTTC

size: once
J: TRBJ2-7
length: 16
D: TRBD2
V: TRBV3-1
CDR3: CASSQVSGRAFGEQYF
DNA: TGTGCCAGCAGCCAAGTAAGCGGGAGGGCCTTCGGGGAGCAGTACTTC

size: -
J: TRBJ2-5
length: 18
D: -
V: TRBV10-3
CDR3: CAISEGRRGLTYQETQYF
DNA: TGTGCCATCAGTGAGGGCAGGCGGGGGCTGACGTACCAAGAGACCCAGTACTTC